This T cell receptor (beta chain) emerged from a study of chemoradiotherapy in HPV16-positive cancers. Study as a whole: Candidate HPV-specific T-cell clones and common TCR motifs came from functional assays in a couple of HPV16-positive patients.

Libraries were prepared by immunoSEQ multiplex PCR; TCRdb keeps only in-frame clonotypes and omits some of them. The sample includes 450 to 600 clones, 82% of them seen just once. The CDR3 covers 16 residues. The V and J ends lost 2 bases and 5 bases respectively, with 13 bases between them. CDR1 MDHEN and CDR2 SYDVKM come from the germline V gene. With regard to this clone: Other DNA variants within this sample encode the same CDR3.

Samples were taken several times over chemoradiotherapy. The sample consisted of tumor tissue, taken from a patient who underwent chemoradiotherapy. This chain links TRBV28 with TRBJ1-6; possible D gene TRBD1, 6 bases. The receptor's source is a human donor with HPV-associated anogenital cancer. CDR3 DNA: TGTGCCAGCAGTTTAGGGGGGGGGCGAGATAATTCACCCCTCCACTTT. It codes for CASSLGGGRDNSPLHF.